This T cell receptor beta chain was profiled in a study of tumor-infiltrating lymphocytes in primary liver carcinoma. Priming with a constant-region primer yielded TCR beta cDNA from approximately 500 ng total RNA. Amplification in three nested multiplex PCR rounds with slightly modified ARM-PCR gave rise to TCR beta libraries. Primers for the first two PCR rounds were TRBV1-TRBV30 forward primers and a C-beta reverse primer (10 cycles per round). TCRdb independently ran MiXCR on the multiplex PCR reads; one entry per CDR3 protein. The table lists roughly 200,000 distinct CDR3 sequences, around four fifths of them singletons. The V gene lost 2 bases and the J gene lost 11 bases, with 19 bases spanning the gap. CDR1 SGHAT and CDR2 FQNNGV come from the germline V gene. This CDR3 has 15 amino acids. Total RNA and DNA came together from around 20-30 mg of bulk tissue without cell sorting. Every single tumor sample held over 90% viable tumor cells.

Specimen: tumor tissue from primary liver carcinoma. The TCR sequence derives from a man aged 40-49 years with primary liver carcinoma and hepatitis B virus infection. V and J are TRBV11-2 and TRBJ2-1, with D perhaps being TRBD1 or TRBD2 (5 bases each). The CDR3 is CASSLRWRGENKQFF. CDR3 nucleotide sequence: TGTGCCAGCAGCTTACGATGGAGAGGGGAAAACAAGCAGTTCTTC.